These 32 T cell receptor beta chains share one sample of origin, sequenced in a study of control samples from healthy donors and cancer patients. Libraries were prepared by immunoSEQ multiplex PCR; TCRdb keeps only in-frame clonotypes and omits some of them. The sample holds 150,000 or so clones; 92% are singletons and the top ten take over 2%. The source material was blood. These receptors were taken from a woman aged 45-65 years in good health.

The count of this clone is one. The CDR3 region is CASTSAGAGNTGELFF. CDR3 coding DNA: TGTGCCAGCACCTCCGCCGGGGCCGGGAACACCGGGGAGCTGTTTTTT. The chain has TRBV28 and TRBJ2-2, with D perhaps matching TRBD1 or TRBD2 (5 bases each). Trimming cost V 7 bases and J 1 base, with 16 bases left between them. This CDR3 has 16 amino acids. Germline-derived CDR1 and CDR2 are MDHEN and SYDVKM.

This rearrangement joins TRBV13 to TRBJ2-3, with TRBD2 matching 10 bases. Trimming took 5 bases from V and 1 from J; bases not matched to a gene: 6. The CDR3 contains 16 residues. CDR1 is PRHDT, CDR2 FYEKMQ, per germline (reference sequence). CDR3 residues: CASSHPGTSGTDTQYF. CDR3 in DNA: TGTGCCAGCAGCCATCCCGGGACTAGCGGCACAGATACGCAGTATTTT.

This chain connects TRBV5-1 to TRBJ1-1; D possibly corresponds to TRBD1 (5 bases). The germline V gene has CDR1 SGHRS and CDR2 YFSETQ. Trimming removed 0 bases at V and 1 base at J, with 10 bases between. The CDR3 spans 15 residues. CDR3 region: CASSLVGRGNTEAFF. The CDR3 DNA reads TGCGCCAGCAGCTTGGTGGGAAGGGGGAACACTGAAGCTTTCTTT.

This chain links TRBV28 with TRBJ2-7; D might be TRBD2 (6 bases). The CDR3 spans 13 residues. In germline, CDR1 is MDHEN, CDR2 SYDVKM. Trimming took 7 bases from V and 2 from J, leaving 12 bases between them. This CDR3 reads CASNPGLAYEQYF. The CDR3 DNA sequence: TGTGCCAGCAATCCGGGACTGGCCTACGAGCAGTACTTC.

The sample holds one count of this clone. The V and J genes are TRBV12-3 or TRBV12-4 and TRBJ2-2; a possible D gene is TRBD1 (6 bases). The CDR3 spans 13 residues. Trimming pared 7 bases from V and 6 bases from J, leaving 12 bases between. Written as DNA, the CDR3 is TGTGCCAGCAAGTTAAAGGGGGCCGGGGAGCTGTTTTTT. It codes for CASKLKGAGELFF.

The rearrangement links TRBV2 to TRBJ2-2, with D perhaps assigned TRBD1 or TRBD2 (5 bases each). This CDR3 has 14 residues. Trimming left V 6 bases short and J 1 base short, with 9 bases between. Germline CDR1 and CDR2: SNHLY and FYNNEI. In DNA form, the CDR3 reads TGTGCCAGCAGGGGACCCCTGAACACCGGGGAGCTGTTTTTT. It translates to CASRGPLNTGELFF.

V is TRBV21-1 and J is TRBJ1-2. TRBV21-1 is flagged as a pseudogene. The CDR3 totals 13 residues. The CDR3 region has the DNA TGTGCCAGCAGACCAGCTAGGGACTATGGCTACACCTTC. Translation: CASRPARDYGYTF.

V is TRBV18 and J is TRBJ2-7; maybe TRBD1 (7 bases). This CDR3 has 13 amino acids. Germline loops: CDR1 KGHSH, CDR2 LQKENI. The V and J ends lost 4 bases and 4 bases respectively, with 11 bases between them. CDR3 sequence: CASSLGGQYEQYF. CDR3 DNA: TGTGCCAGCTCACTCGGGGGACAGTACGAGCAGTACTTC.

This chain links TRBV24-1 with TRBJ2-7; tentative D call: TRBD2 (6 bases). CDR1 and CDR2 (germline): KGHDR, SFDVKD. The V gene lost 9 bases and the J gene lost 5 bases, with 16 bases spanning the gap. CDR3 length: 13 amino acids. CDR3 DNA: TGTGCCACCGGGGCGGGAATTTACGACGAGCAGTACTTC. Residues: CATGAGIYDEQYF.

The rearrangement joins TRBV15 to TRBJ2-5; no clear D gene. V was shortened by 0 bases and J by 4 bases, with 15 bases between the two germline ends. This CDR3 is built from 16 residues. Germline loops: CDR1 LNHNV, CDR2 YYDKDF (reference sequence). CDR3 sequence: CATSREVSGVLETQYF. DNA of the CDR3: TGTGCCACCAGCAGAGAGGTTTCGGGCGTTCTAGAGACCCAGTACTTC. The complete variable domain, with remaining parts taken from reference TRBV15 and TRBJ2-5, reads DAMVIQNPRYQVTQFGKPVTLSCSQTLNHNVMYWYQQKSSQAPKLLFHYYDKDFNNEADTPDNFQSRRPNTSFCFLDIRSPGLGDTAMYLCATSREVSGVLETQYFGPGTRLLVL.

The chain carries TRBV6-6 and TRBJ2-3, with D maybe TRBD1 (8 bases). Germline V lookup: CDR1 MNHNY, CDR2 SVGAGI (reference sequence). V was shortened by 6 bases and J by 5 bases, with 18 bases between the two germline ends. The CDR3 length is 15 residues. The CDR3 coding sequence is TGTGCCAGCAGCCCCGGACAGGGAGGGGGAGATACGCAGTATTTT. This encodes CASSPGQGGGDTQYF.

The chain uses TRBV27 and TRBJ2-7; either TRBD1 or TRBD2 may supply D (5 bases each). In germline, CDR1 is MNHEY, CDR2 SMNVEV (reference sequence). Trimming removed 5 bases at V and 3 bases at J, with 26 bases between. CDR3 length: 18 residues. As DNA, the CDR3 is TGTGCCAGCAGTCCATCCCGGGACCAAACTCGAAACGTCTACGAGCAGTACTTC. The encoded protein is CASSPSRDQTRNVYEQYF.

This chain uses TRBV25-1 with TRBJ2-7, with D possibly TRBD2 on 6 matching bases. The CDR3 length is 14 residues. V was cut by 6 bases and J by 0 bases, with 12 bases left in between. CDR1 and CDR2 (germline): MGHDK, SYGVNS. Written as DNA, the CDR3 is TGTGCCAGCAGGGGGGGTGAGGGCTCCTACGAGCAGTACTTC. It yields the protein CASRGGEGSYEQYF.

This chain links TRBV4-2 with TRBJ2-3; D is ambiguous. Germline CDR1 and CDR2: LGHNA and YNFKEQ. The CDR3 runs to 14 residues. V dropped 0 bases and J dropped 2 bases, with 6 bases sitting between them. The CDR3 DNA is TGTGCCAGCAGCCAAGACAGGATCACAGATACGCAGTATTTT. This codes for CASSQDRITDTQYF.

V is TRBV5-1 and J is TRBJ1-1; a weak D match, TRBD1 (6 bases). The CDR3 contains 15 residues. Per the germline V gene, CDR1 is SGHRS and CDR2 is YFSETQ. The V end lost 4 bases, the J end lost 5 bases, and 18 bases lay between the germline ends. CDR3 nucleotides: TGCGCCAGCAGCCCGGAGGGACACCCGGGGACTGAAGCTTTCTTT. Its translation: CASSPEGHPGTEAFF.

Details on this clone: Additional DNA sequences in this sample encode the identical CDR3. The J gene is TRBJ1-5, the V gene TRBV5-1, with TRBD1 matching 8 bases. Looked up from germline, CDR1 is SGHRS and CDR2 is YFSETQ. The junction had 8 bases not matched to a gene; V was cut back by 5 bases and J by 4 bases. The CDR3 is 15 amino acids. CDR3 DNA sequence: TGCGCCAGCAGTTCCGGGACAGGTTCAAATCAGCCCCAGCATTTT. This sequence encodes CASSSGTGSNQPQHF. Together with reference TRBV5-1 and TRBJ1-5, the CDR3 gives the full variable domain: KAGVTQTPRYLIKTRGQQVTLSCSPISGHRSVSWYQQTPGQGLQFLFEYFSETQRNKGNFPGRFSGRQFSNSRSEMNVSTLELGDSALYLCASSSGTGSNQPQHFGDGTRLSIL.

In nucleotides, the CDR3 is TGCGCCAGCAGCTTGAGGAACGGACTAGGGCACACCGGGGAGCTGTTTTTT. This translates into CASSLRNGLGHTGELFF. The chain carries TRBV5-1 and TRBJ2-2; 7 bases are shared with TRBD2. The CDR3 totals 17 residues. The V gene's germline CDR1 is SGHRS and CDR2 YFSETQ. J lost 3 bases, V lost 1 base, and 9 bases had no gene match.

The chain joins TRBV7-9 to TRBJ1-1; D remains unclear. V lost 2 bases and J 8 bases, leaving 12 bases between the germline ends. CDR3 size: 13 residues. Germline values: CDR1 SEHNR, CDR2 FQNEAQ (reference sequence). The CDR3 is CASSLSLVVEAFF. DNA for the CDR3: TGTGCCAGCAGCTTATCGTTGGTCGTGGAAGCTTTCTTT.

The V and J genes are TRBV4-1 and TRBJ2-5; 7 bases match TRBD2. CDR3 length equals 15 residues. In germline, CDR1 is MGHRA, CDR2 YSYEKL. With 3 bases clipped from V and 1 base from J, the junction kept 5 bases outside the gene matches. CDR3 sequence: CASSHDPSGQETQYF. CDR3 nucleotides: TGCGCCAGCAGCCACGATCCTAGCGGCCAAGAGACCCAGTACTTC.

CDR3 sequence reads: CASGAGLSGNTIYF. CDR3 DNA sequence: TGTGCCAGCGGAGCGGGCCTCTCTGGAAACACCATATATTTT. J is TRBJ1-3 and V is TRBV5-4; D is unclear. Between the trimmed V and J ends, which lost 7 bases and 0 bases, there was a span of 11 bases. Per the germline V gene, CDR1 is SGHNT and CDR2 is YYREEE (reference sequence). The CDR3 is 14 amino acids.

The chain uses TRBV11-2 and TRBJ1-5, with D possibly matching TRBD1 (6 bases). The V gene's germline CDR1 is SGHAT and CDR2 FQNNGV. V was pared by 1 base and J by 7 bases, with 14 bases between. The CDR3 consists of 15 residues. The CDR3: CASSLGTGSGQPQHF. The CDR3 nucleotides are TGTGCCAGCAGCTTAGGAACAGGGTCCGGCCAGCCCCAGCATTTT.

The chain links TRBV3-1 (or the pseudogene TRBV3-2) to TRBJ2-4; D unresolved. Germline loops: CDR1 LGHDT, CDR2 YNNKEL (reference sequence). The CDR3 totals 14 residues. The V end was cut by 0 bases, the J end by 8 bases, with 11 bases between. Here the CDR3 DNA reads TGTGCCAGCAGCCAAGATCTAAGAGAGCACATTCAGTACTTC. This codes for CASSQDLREHIQYF.

The chain employs TRBV2 and TRBJ2-2; TRBD2 matches 7 bases. From germline, CDR1 is SNHLY and CDR2 FYNNEI. The J segment lost 0 bases and the V segment lost 1 base, leaving 5 bases of the junction unmatched. The CDR3 length is 17 residues. CDR3 loop: CASSEGRRGTNTGELFF. The CDR3 nucleotides read TGTGCCAGCAGTGAAGGGAGGCGGGGGACGAACACCGGGGAGCTGTTTTTT.

The chain is built from TRBV5-6 and TRBJ2-7; D gene uncertain. The CDR3 has 12 residues. The germline gives CDR1 SGHDT, CDR2 YYEEEE. The CDR3 DNA reads as TGTGTTCTAGGCCAGCCCCCCTACGAGCAGTACTTC. Translation: CVLGQPPYEQYF. Full variable domain (outside the CDR3, taken from reference TRBV5-6 and TRBJ2-7): DAGVTQSPTHLIKTRGQQVTLRCSPKSGHDTVSWYQQALGQGPQFIFQYYEEEERQRGNFPDRFSGHQFPNYSSELNVNALLLGDSALYLCVLGQPPYEQYFGPGTRLTVT.

The J gene is TRBJ1-6, the V gene TRBV10-1; the D gene is possibly TRBD1 (6 bases). The ends were cut back, 8 bases at V and 9 bases at J, with 14 bases in the middle. This CDR3 is built from 13 residues. Germline CDR1 reads WNHNN; CDR2 reads SYGVQD (reference sequence). The CDR3 DNA is TGCGCCAGCCAGGACAGCACAATTTCACCCCTCCACTTT. The encoded protein is CASQDSTISPLHF.

This clone was detected only a few times. This chain uses TRBV11-3 with TRBJ1-1, with D maybe TRBD1 (6 bases). The CDR3 extends over 13 amino acids. Germline CDR1 reads SGHNT; CDR2 reads YENEEA. V lost 1 base and J lost 6, with 9 bases in between. CDR3 nucleotides: TGTGCCAGCAGCTTAGTCAGGGGCGCTGAAGCTTTCTTT. This gives the protein CASSLVRGAEAFF.

The rearrangement joins TRBV30 to TRBJ1-1; D possibly corresponds to TRBD1 (5 bases). V lost 2 bases, J lost 2 bases, and 9 bases lay in between. Germline CDR1 GTSNPN, CDR2 SVGIG (reference sequence). The CDR3 has 13 amino acids. CDR3: CAWSSRGNTEAFF. The CDR3 DNA follows: TGTGCCTGGAGTAGTAGGGGCAACACTGAAGCTTTCTTT.

The chain joins TRBV28 to TRBJ1-2; 7 nucleotides match TRBD1. With 0 bases clipped from V and 8 bases from J, the junction kept 12 bases outside the gene matches. The CDR3 loop spans 16 amino acids. From germline, CDR1 is MDHEN and CDR2 SYDVKM. Here the CDR3 reads CASSLWQGVGIMGYTF. The DNA for the CDR3 is TGTGCCAGCAGTTTATGGCAGGGGGTCGGTATAATGGGCTACACCTTC.

This clone was found once. The V gene is TRBV6-5, the J gene TRBJ2-3; a possible D gene is TRBD2 (6 bases). The CDR3 contains 14 residues. From germline, CDR1 is MNHEY and CDR2 SVGAGI. Trimming removed 9 bases from V and 2 bases from J, with 15 bases in between. DNA for the CDR3: TGTGCCAGTGGACTAACCCTGAACACAGATACGCAGTATTTT. It is translated as CASGLTLNTDTQYF.

This chain connects TRBV6-1 to TRBJ2-3, with a tentative D call TRBD2 (5 bases). CDR1 is MNHNS, CDR2 SASEGT, per germline. This CDR3 is built from 13 residues. V lost 3 bases to trimming and J lost 4 bases, with 8 bases between them. CDR3 nucleotide sequence: TGTGCCAGCAGTGACGGGGTCTCAGATACGCAGTATTTT. This encodes CASSDGVSDTQYF.

The chain carries TRBV19 and TRBJ1-1; TRBD1 is a possible D gene (6 bases). Trimming pared 7 bases from V and 2 bases from J, leaving 11 bases between. Germline CDR1 LNHDA, CDR2 SQIVND (reference sequence). This CDR3 region has 13 residues. CDR3 in DNA: TGTGCCAGTATGAGGACAGCAAACACTGAAGCTTTCTTT. Its protein product is CASMRTANTEAFF.

This chain uses TRBV7-9 with TRBJ1-1; D not resolved. The CDR3 consists of 14 residues. Trimming shortened V by 6 bases and J by 2 bases, and 13 bases separated the two germline ends. CDR1 and CDR2 from the germline V gene are SEHNR and FQNEAQ (reference sequence). CDR3 in DNA: TGTGCCAGCAGAGCTCAGGACGGTAACACTGAAGCTTTCTTT. Translation gives CASRAQDGNTEAFF. The whole variable domain, filled in from reference TRBV7-9 and TRBJ1-1, reads DTGVSQNPRHKITKRGQNVTFRCDPISEHNRLYWYRQTLGQGPEFLTYFQNEAQLEKSRLLSDRFSAERPKGSFSTLEIQRTEQGDSAMYLCASRAQDGNTEAFFGQGTRLTVV.